One TCR beta chain is described in this entry. Clones were read by immunoSEQ multiplex PCR, and TCRdb kept only the in-frame ones, dropping some. The sample includes fewer than 350,000 clones, around nine tenths of them seen just once. These data belong to a study of blood T cell repertoires in COVID-19. Study-wide background: Sites across the United States, Italy and Spain contributed samples from acute and convalescent COVID-19.

The CDR3 spans 15 residues. V was trimmed by 1 base and J by 1 base, leaving 10 bases between them. Germline V gene data show CDR1 as SGHVS and CDR2 as FNYEAQ. This sequence originates from a man aged 35 to 55 with active or convalescent COVID-19. The chain links TRBV7-6 to TRBJ2-5; D is possibly TRBD1 (5 bases). What was sequenced was peripheral blood. This CDR3 reads CASSLVSTGQETQYF. DNA of the CDR3: TGTGCCAGCAGCTTAGTAAGCACAGGCCAAGAGACCCAGTACTTC.